This record covers a single T cell receptor beta chain. These data are taken from a study of blood T cell repertoires in COVID-19. The length of the CDR3 is 14 residues. The V gene lost 0 bases and the J gene lost 8 bases, with 13 bases spanning the gap. The V gene's germline CDR1 is MNHEY and CDR2 SVGAGI. This table comes from immunoSEQ multiplex PCR, and its TCRdb copy is limited to in-frame clones, with some not included. The table has roughly 330,000 clones, over 75% seen once. The study drew participants aged about 18 to 89 years from about two dozen US areas. Researchers sorted participants into cohorts using their self-reported clinical history. Recovered participants had two consecutive negative NP/OP PCR tests, healthcare professional clearance, or symptom resolution.

The sequencing sample was made of PBMCs or T cells enriched from blood (not recorded which). This receptor was identified in a woman in her 30s who had recovered from COVID-19. The chain couples TRBV6-5 to TRBJ1-2; a possible D gene is TRBD1 (6 bases). The CDR3 here is CASSYSRGTKGYTF. CDR3 DNA: TGTGCCAGCAGTTACTCGAGGGGGACGAAAGGCTACACCTTC.